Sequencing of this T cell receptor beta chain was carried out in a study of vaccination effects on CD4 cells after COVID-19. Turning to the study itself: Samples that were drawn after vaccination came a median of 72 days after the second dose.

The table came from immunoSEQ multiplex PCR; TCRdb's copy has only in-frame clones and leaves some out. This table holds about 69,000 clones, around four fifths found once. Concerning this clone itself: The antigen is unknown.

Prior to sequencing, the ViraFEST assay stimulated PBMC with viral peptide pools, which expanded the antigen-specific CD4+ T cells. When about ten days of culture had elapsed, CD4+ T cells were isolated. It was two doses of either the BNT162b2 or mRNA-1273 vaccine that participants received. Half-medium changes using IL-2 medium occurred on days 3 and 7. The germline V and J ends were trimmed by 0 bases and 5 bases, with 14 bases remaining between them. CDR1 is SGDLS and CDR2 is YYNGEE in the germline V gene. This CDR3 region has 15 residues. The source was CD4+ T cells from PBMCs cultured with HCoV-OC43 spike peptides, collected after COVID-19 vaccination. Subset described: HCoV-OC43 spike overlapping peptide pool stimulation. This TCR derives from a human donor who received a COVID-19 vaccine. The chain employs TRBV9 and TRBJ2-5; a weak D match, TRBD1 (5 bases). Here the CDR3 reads CASSVGLGPQETQYF. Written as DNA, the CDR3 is TGTGCCAGCAGCGTAGGGTTGGGGCCTCAGGAGACCCAGTACTTC.